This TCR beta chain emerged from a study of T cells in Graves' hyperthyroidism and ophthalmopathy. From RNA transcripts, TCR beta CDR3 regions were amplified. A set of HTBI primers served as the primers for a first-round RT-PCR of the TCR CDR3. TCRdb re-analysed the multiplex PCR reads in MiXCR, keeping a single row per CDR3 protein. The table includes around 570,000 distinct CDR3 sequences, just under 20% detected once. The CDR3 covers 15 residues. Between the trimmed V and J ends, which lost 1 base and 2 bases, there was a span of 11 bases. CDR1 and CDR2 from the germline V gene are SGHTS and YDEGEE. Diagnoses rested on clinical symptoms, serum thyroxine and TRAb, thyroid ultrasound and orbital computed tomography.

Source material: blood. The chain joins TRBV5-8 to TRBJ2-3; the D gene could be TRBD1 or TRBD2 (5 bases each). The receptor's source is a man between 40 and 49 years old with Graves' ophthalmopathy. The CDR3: CASSLMGVTTDTQYF. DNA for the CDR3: TGTGCCAGCAGCTTGATGGGGGTTACCACAGATACGCAGTATTTT. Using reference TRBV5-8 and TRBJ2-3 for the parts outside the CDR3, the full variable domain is EAGVTQSPTHLIKTRGQQATLRCSPISGHTSVYWYQQALGLGLQFLLWYDEGEERNRGNFPPRFSGRQFPNYSSELNVNALELEDSALYLCASSLMGVTTDTQYFGPGTRLTVL.